Below, 30 T cell receptor beta chains from the same sample are listed, as sequenced in a study of blood T cell repertoires in COVID-19 (TCRdb year 2020). Library construction relied on the immunoSEQ multiplex PCR assay. As stored in TCRdb, this immuneACCESS dataset retains in-frame rearrangements with V and J assigned. A fraction of the clones does not appear; measured against another copy, unresolved V genes explain less than half of the discrepancy, and the remainder lacks a known reason. For this sample there are about 96,000 clones; around three quarters appear just once. Of the sample, about 8.7% is held by the ten largest clones. Sequenced material: peripheral blood. The receptor source for this set is a man aged 50-60 years who had recovered from COVID-19.

With respect to this clone: The sample holds other DNA sequences that translate to the same CDR3. The rearrangement links TRBV7-6 to TRBJ2-3; D is perhaps TRBD1 (6 bases). Germline values: CDR1 SGHVS, CDR2 FNYEAQ. There are 13 residues in the CDR3. V was clipped by 1 base and J by 4 bases, with 6 bases between them. The CDR3 protein is CASSLEGADTQYF. The CDR3 DNA reads TGTGCCAGCAGCTTAGAGGGGGCAGATACGCAGTATTTT.

Concerning this clone itself: No DNA is shown, since the ends of the CDR3 on it are uncertain; the CDR3 is the one TCRdb lists. V gene TRBV21-1 combines with J gene TRBJ1-1; the table gives TRBD1 as D, unverified against the DNA. TRBV21-1 is labeled a pseudogene. Inclusive of both ends, the CDR3 amounts to 20 amino acids. Here the CDR3 reads CASLHLNGWGQGNRNTEAFF.

This clone showed up just a few times. The chain recombines TRBV4-2 with TRBJ2-7, with 8 nucleotides matching TRBD2. Germline trimming cut 0 bases from V and 1 base from J; bases unmatched to any gene: 5. Germline V gene lookup returns CDR1 LGHNA and CDR2 YNFKEQ. The CDR3 is 16 residues long. This chain's CDR3 is CASSQDPAGESYEQYF. The CDR3 DNA follows: TGTGCCAGCAGCCAAGATCCAGCGGGAGAATCCTACGAGCAGTACTTC.

J is TRBJ2-5 and V is TRBV18; tentative D call: TRBD2 (5 bases). This CDR3 comprises 14 residues. Trimming left V 8 bases short and J 2 bases short, with 15 bases between. Germline CDR1 KGHSH, CDR2 LQKENI. The chain's CDR3 is CASTGGADQETQYF. The CDR3 DNA sequence: TGTGCCAGCACCGGAGGAGCGGATCAAGAGACCCAGTACTTC. Filled out from reference TRBV18 and TRBJ2-5, the complete variable domain reads NAGVMQNPRHLVRRRGQEARLRCSPMKGHSHVYWYRQLPEEGLKFMVYLQKENIIDESGMPKERFSAEFPKEGPSILRIQQVVRGDSAAYFCASTGGADQETQYFGPGTRLLVL.

The J gene is TRBJ2-3, the V gene TRBV27, with 8 positions matching TRBD2. The CDR3 extends over 18 amino acids. With 5 bases clipped from V and 5 bases from J, the junction kept 18 bases outside the gene matches. Looked up from germline, CDR1 is MNHEY and CDR2 is SMNVEV (reference sequence). The DNA of the CDR3 is TGTGCCAGCAGTCTGGGCCTAACTAGCGGCCCCGATTTAGATACGCAGTATTTT. The encoded protein is CASSLGLTSGPDLDTQYF.

The rearrangement joins TRBV18 to TRBJ2-3; 10 bases are shared with TRBD2. CDR1 KGHSH and CDR2 LQKENI come from the germline V gene. The CDR3 covers 17 residues. J lost 4 bases, V lost 3 bases, and 10 bases had no gene match. The CDR3 DNA sequence: TGTGCCAGCTCACCTTTAGGGACTAGCGAACGATCAGATACGCAGTATTTT. Residues: CASSPLGTSERSDTQYF.

This chain links TRBV14 with TRBJ1-2, with D maybe TRBD1 (5 bases). CDR1 SGHDN and CDR2 FVKESK come from the germline V gene. This CDR3 comprises 15 residues. Deletions cut 1 base from V and 5 bases from J, with 14 bases between. The chain's CDR3 is CASSQVRGKGYGYTF. CDR3 nucleotide sequence: TGTGCCAGCAGCCAAGTCCGCGGGAAGGGGTATGGCTACACCTTC. The full variable domain, completed using reference TRBV14 and TRBJ1-2, is EAGVTQFPSHSVIEKGQTVTLRCDPISGHDNLYWYRRVMGKEIKFLLHFVKESKQDESGMPNNRFLAERTGGTYSTLKVQPAELEDSGVYFCASSQVRGKGYGYTFGSGTRLTVV.

The chain has TRBV5-1 and TRBJ1-4; TRBD1 matches 7 bases. With 3 bases clipped from V and 4 bases from J, the junction kept 3 bases outside the gene matches. The CDR3 contains 14 residues. CDR1 and CDR2 (germline): SGHRS, YFSETQ. CDR3 loop: CASSWTGSNEKLFF. DNA of the CDR3: TGCGCCAGCAGCTGGACAGGTAGTAATGAAAAACTGTTTTTT.

V gene TRBV18 combines with J gene TRBJ2-2; D call uncertain. V gave up 3 bases and J gave up 1 base, with 12 bases separating them. The CDR3 has 16 residues. Germline CDR1 reads KGHSH; CDR2 reads LQKENI. CDR3 DNA: TGTGCCAGCTCACCTTTTTCGCCGGTGAACACCGGGGAGCTGTTTTTT. It yields the protein CASSPFSPVNTGELFF.

The chain carries TRBV5-1 and TRBJ2-1; TRBD1 matches at 8 bases. V shed 4 bases and J 7 bases; nucleotides not matched to a gene: 10. Germline CDR1 SGHRS, CDR2 YFSETQ. The CDR3 totals 15 residues. In DNA form, the CDR3 reads TGCGCCAGCAGCACCGCCGGGGACAGGCTGAATGAGCAGTTCTTC. Protein product: CASSTAGDRLNEQFF.

This chain links TRBV29-1 with TRBJ1-2; the match to TRBD1 covers 8 bases. The V segment lost 3 bases and the J segment 6 bases; nucleotides outside the gene matches: 12. From germline, CDR1 is SQVTM and CDR2 ANQGSEA. This CDR3 is built from 15 residues. This CDR3 is CSVDNGGQGANGYTF. As DNA, the CDR3 is TGCAGCGTTGATAATGGGGGTCAGGGGGCGAATGGCTACACCTTC.

The chain is built from TRBV5-1 and TRBJ2-1, with D perhaps matching TRBD1 (6 bases). The CDR3 is made up of 13 amino acids. Germline V gene sequence: CDR1 SGHRS, CDR2 YFSETQ. Trimming took 0 bases from V and 9 from J, leaving 10 bases between them. The chain's CDR3 is CASSLETGFEQFF. DNA for the CDR3: TGCGCCAGCAGCTTGGAAACAGGGTTTGAGCAGTTCTTC. The full variable domain, its missing parts supplied by reference TRBV5-1 and TRBJ2-1, is KAGVTQTPRYLIKTRGQQVTLSCSPISGHRSVSWYQQTPGQGLQFLFEYFSETQRNKGNFPGRFSGRQFSNSRSEMNVSTLELGDSALYLCASSLETGFEQFFGPGTRLTVL.

The chain uses TRBV5-1 and TRBJ2-5; D not certain. Germline V lookup: CDR1 SGHRS, CDR2 YFSETQ. V lost 1 base and J 3 bases, leaving 7 bases between the germline ends. The CDR3 covers 13 residues. The DNA for the CDR3 is TGCGCCAGCAGCTTGTTCGGAGAAGAGACCCAGTACTTC. Amino acid sequence: CASSLFGEETQYF.

V usage is TRBV24-1 and J usage is TRBJ2-7; TRBD1 is a possible D gene (6 bases). CDR1 and CDR2 from the germline V gene are KGHDR and SFDVKD. This CDR3 comprises 15 residues. Trimming left V 2 bases short and J 7 bases short, with 17 bases between. CDR3 amino acids: CATSDYRDTAPEQYF. The CDR3 nucleotides are TGTGCCACCAGTGATTACCGGGACACCGCCCCGGAGCAGTACTTC.

The rearrangement uses TRBV19 and TRBJ1-5, with TRBD1 matching 8 bases. The CDR3 loop spans 16 amino acids. Germline trimming cut 3 bases from V and 2 bases from J; bases unmatched to any gene: 6. The V gene's germline CDR1 is LNHDA and CDR2 SQIVND (reference sequence). CDR3 sequence: CASSIWQGAGNQPQHF. In nucleotides, the CDR3 is TGTGCCAGTAGTATTTGGCAGGGGGCAGGCAATCAGCCCCAGCATTTT.

The chain employs TRBV10-2 and TRBJ1-2; 9 nucleotides agree with TRBD1. J lost 0 bases, V lost 4 bases, and 0 bases had no gene match. The CDR3 runs to 14 residues. Germline V lookup: CDR1 WSHSY, CDR2 SAAADI. The CDR3 DNA is TGCGCCAGCAGTGGGGACAGGGCTAACTATGGCTACACCTTC. This codes for CASSGDRANYGYTF.

The chain joins TRBV30 to TRBJ2-3, with D unresolved. CDR1 and CDR2 (germline): GTSNPN, SVGIG (reference sequence). The CDR3 contains 15 residues. Trimming removed 2 bases at V and 2 bases at J, with 14 bases between. The CDR3 DNA sequence: TGTGCCTGGAGTCATTGGCCAGAATCCACAGATACGCAGTATTTT. It specifies CAWSHWPESTDTQYF.

V is TRBV6-6 and J is TRBJ2-4; D perhaps matches TRBD2 (6 bases). Germline lookup yields CDR1 MNHNY and CDR2 SVGAGI (reference sequence). The CDR3 sequence is 14 residues long. Trimming removed 4 bases at V and 1 base at J, with 8 bases between. In DNA form, the CDR3 reads TGTGCCAGCAGTTGGAGGGAGGCCAAAAACATTCAGTACTTC. Protein product: CASSWREAKNIQYF.

V is TRBV19 and J is TRBJ1-5; D remains ambiguous. The CDR3 loop spans 16 amino acids. Germline-derived CDR1 and CDR2 are LNHDA and SQIVND (reference sequence). With 3 bases removed from V and 2 bases from J, the gap between germline ends came to 14 bases. Here the CDR3 reads CASSMLPEGGNQPQHF. The CDR3 DNA follows: TGTGCCAGTAGTATGTTACCGGAGGGTGGCAATCAGCCCCAGCATTTT. The entire variable domain, with the rest obtained from reference TRBV19 and TRBJ1-5, is as follows: DGGITQSPKYLFRKEGQNVTLSCEQNLNHDAMYWYRQDPGQGLRLIYYSQIVNDFQKGDIAEGYSVSREKKESFPLTVTSAQKNPTAFYLCASSMLPEGGNQPQHFGDGTRLSIL.

This chain links TRBV6-6 with TRBJ2-7, with TRBD2 matching 9 bases. CDR1 is MNHNY and CDR2 is SVGAGI in the germline V gene (reference sequence). V shed 5 bases and J 5 bases; nucleotides not matched to a gene: 19. This CDR3 contains 18 residues. The CDR3 sequence: CASSRFSGSGRKSDEQYF. CDR3 coding DNA: TGTGCCAGCAGTCGATTTTCGGGGAGCGGGAGGAAGAGCGACGAGCAGTACTTC.

This clone was seen a handful of times. The chain carries TRBV6-5 and TRBJ2-7; 15 bases are a match to TRBD2. V was pared by 7 bases and J by 2 bases, with 3 bases of the junction left unmatched. This CDR3 contains 15 residues. Germline CDR1 and CDR2: MNHEY and SVGAGI. The CDR3 sequence is CASTGLAGGTYEQYF. The CDR3 bases are TGTGCCAGCACAGGACTAGCGGGGGGGACCTACGAGCAGTACTTC.

This clone was counted once. This chain joins TRBV19 and TRBJ1-2; no definite D call. Trimming pared 3 bases from V and 10 bases from J, leaving 18 bases between. CDR1 and CDR2 from the germline V gene are LNHDA and SQIVND (reference sequence). The CDR3 sequence is 14 residues long. Written as DNA, the CDR3 is TGTGCCAGTAGTATCAGCCGGGGAGAGATTCCCTACACCTTC. It codes for CASSISRGEIPYTF.

V usage is TRBV6-2 or TRBV6-3 and J usage is TRBJ2-7; TRBD1 aligns across 11 bases. Germline V CDR1 and CDR2: MNHEY, SVGEGT. The CDR3 spans 18 residues. J lost 5 bases, V lost 0 bases, and 12 bases had no gene match. CDR3 in amino acids: CASSYSPRGTGGINEQYF. In DNA, the CDR3 is TGTGCCAGCAGTTACTCGCCGCGCGGGACAGGGGGTATCAACGAGCAGTACTTC.

The rearrangement uses TRBV28 and TRBJ2-2; 11 bases are shared with TRBD1. The V gene's germline CDR1 is MDHEN and CDR2 SYDVKM. This CDR3 spans 17 amino acids. With V trimmed by 5 bases and J by 4 bases, 9 bases remained unmatched. The CDR3 coding sequence is TGTGCCAGCAGTGGAAAGAAGGGACAGGGGGTCACCGGGGAGCTGTTTTTT. Its protein is CASSGKKGQGVTGELFF.

The sample holds one count of this clone. The CDR3 loop reads CASGPGTGVDTQYF. The CDR3 DNA reads as TGTGCTAGTGGTCCCGGGACAGGGGTAGATACGCAGTATTTT. V and J are TRBV12-5 and TRBJ2-3; TRBD1 aligns across 10 bases. The CDR3 is made up of 14 amino acids. Trimming at V came to 5 bases and at J to 5 bases, leaving 4 bases not matched to a gene. Per the germline V gene, CDR1 is LGHNT and CDR2 is FRNRAP. Full variable domain (missing parts from reference TRBV12-5 and TRBJ2-3): DARVTQTPRHKVTEMGQEVTMRCQPILGHNTVFWYRQTMMQGLELLAYFRNRAPLDDSGMPKDRFSAEMPDATLATLKIQPSEPRDSAVYFCASGPGTGVDTQYFGPGTRLTVL.

The V gene is TRBV9, the J gene TRBJ2-5; D gene unclear. V lost 4 bases and J 2 bases, leaving 21 bases between the germline ends. CDR1 is SGDLS and CDR2 is YYNGEE in the germline V gene. This CDR3 is built from 17 residues. CDR3 bases: TGTGCCAGCAGCCCCCGCTCGAGTGCTCCCACTCAAGAGACCCAGTACTTC. Translated: CASSPRSSAPTQETQYF.

The chain joins TRBV9 to TRBJ1-2; maybe TRBD1 (6 bases). The CDR3 sequence is 13 residues long. The ends were cut back, 4 bases at V and 6 bases at J, with 13 bases in the middle. Germline CDR1 is SGDLS and CDR2 is YYNGEE. The CDR3, as DNA: TGTGCCAGCAGCCCACAGGGAAGCAATGGCTACACCTTC. Translated: CASSPQGSNGYTF.

This chain links TRBV25-1 with TRBJ1-2; perhaps TRBD1 as D (6 bases). The germline V gene has CDR1 MGHDK and CDR2 SYGVNS. CDR3 size: 17 residues. V gave up 2 bases and J gave up 3 bases, with 19 bases separating them. CDR3 residues: CASSEGGGGRNYYGYTF. The CDR3 bases are TGTGCCAGCAGTGAAGGGGGAGGGGGACGGAACTACTATGGCTACACCTTC.

This chain links TRBV27 with TRBJ2-3; TRBD2 might be the D (6 bases). Germline lookup yields CDR1 MNHEY and CDR2 SMNVEV (reference sequence). The CDR3 contains 14 residues. The V end lost 5 bases, the J end lost 4 bases, and 13 bases lay between the germline ends. CDR3 nucleotides: TGTGCCAGCAGTCCGGGGACTTTACCAGATACGCAGTATTTT. This sequence encodes CASSPGTLPDTQYF.

The J gene is TRBJ1-1, the V gene TRBV5-5, with no clear D. V lost 2 bases, J lost 0 bases, and 8 bases lay in between. CDR3 length equals 14 residues. CDR1 and CDR2 from the germline V gene are SGHKS and YYEKEE (reference sequence). The CDR3 sequence: CASSFLPVNTEAFF. For the CDR3, the DNA is TGTGCCAGCAGCTTTCTCCCGGTGAACACTGAAGCTTTCTTT.